This TCR beta chain originates from a study of blood T cell repertoires in COVID-19. Germline assignment: CDR1 SNHLY and CDR2 FYNNEI. V lost 6 bases and J 2 bases, leaving 8 bases between the germline ends. The CDR3 totals 13 residues. The protocol was immunoSEQ multiplex PCR, while the TCRdb copy is restricted to in-frame clones and leaves out a portion. The data contain over 130,000 clones, about 86% of them singletons. The chain links TRBV2 to TRBJ1-5; no definite D call. The sample comprised peripheral blood. This TCR derives from a human donor in a cohort sampled during active COVID-19. Here the CDR3 reads CASSQEGNQPQHF. DNA of the CDR3: TGTGCCAGCAGCCAGGAGGGCAATCAGCCCCAGCATTTT.